The entry below describes one T cell receptor (beta chain). Its antigen remains unknown. The CDR3 is 13 residues long. Germline lookup yields CDR1 SGHDT and CDR2 YYEEEE. Trimming cost V 2 bases and J 3 bases, with 6 bases left between them. These data are taken from a study of graft-versus-host responses after intestinal transplantation. Whole-study context: Transplants were multivisceral, liver-intestinal, or isolated intestinal.

TCRdb's copy holds only in-frame clones and misses some; the assay was immunoSEQ multiplex PCR. The data contain about 94,000 clones, 91% of them singletons. Findings of the study overall: Analysis identified GvH clones in recipient marrow, with some appearing first in ileum or blood. Individuals who had graft-donor T cell macrochimerism had allografts that showed high graft-versus-host to host-versus-graft clonal ratios.

The V and J genes are TRBV5-6 and TRBJ2-1, with D hard to call. The sequence was collected from a human donor who received an intestinal transplant. The sample was unstimulated CD8+ T cells sorted from spleen or lymph node cells, taken before intestinal transplant. CDR3 residues: CASSFSYYNEQFF. In DNA form, the CDR3 reads TGTGCCAGCAGCTTTAGTTACTACAATGAGCAGTTCTTC.